There are a few counts of the clone carrying this TCR beta chain. The data stem from a study of T-cell reconstitution after alpha-beta-depleted transplantation in children. CDR1 DFQATT and CDR2 SNEGSKA come from the germline V gene (reference sequence). V lost 5 bases and J lost 5; bases outside the gene matches: 11. The CDR3 runs to 14 residues. Preparation of the TCRbeta library involved a method that used unique molecular identifiers. TCRdb reanalysed the PCR reads using MiXCR and keeps one entry per CDR3 protein. The profile shows about 460,000 distinct CDR3 sequences, around 13% of them singletons.

This clonotype was sampled from a human donor who donated a stem cell graft to a child with combined immunodeficiency. Material: PBMCs from the stem cell graft donor, obtained from the stem cell graft. This chain links TRBV20-1 with TRBJ1-1, with 7 bases identical to TRBD1. Here the CDR3 DNA reads TGCAGTGCTGGTCAGGGGGGAGGAGAGACTGAAGCTTTCTTT. This codes for CSAGQGGGETEAFF.